The clone carrying this T cell receptor (beta chain) was counted between two and nine times. The V gene end was trimmed by 4 bases and the J gene end by 4 bases; junction bases not matched to a gene: 3. This CDR3 region has 12 residues. The germline gives CDR1 SQVTM, CDR2 ANQGSEA. A J-beta primer mix and a sample-barcoded 5' primer were used in a second PCR of roughly 7 to 12 cycles. One entry per CDR3 protein results from TCRdb running MiXCR on the 5' RACE reads. The table lists approximately 900,000 distinct CDR3 sequences, 29% of them singletons, with 10% to 13% in the top ten. The data are from a study of blood T cells in healthy people across ages. Isolation per sample recovered at least 7 million PBMCs. The same specimen was also included in a second study, on T cells of mothers and their children.

Input material: blood. The chain has TRBV29-1 and TRBJ1-1, with 7 bases matching TRBD1. The TCR comes from a woman between 40 and 55 years old in good health. This CDR3 reads CSVAGGSTEAFF. DNA for the CDR3: TGCAGCGTTGCAGGGGGTTCCACTGAAGCTTTCTTT.